Below, 8 T cell receptor beta chains from the same sample are listed, as sequenced in a study of Graves' ophthalmopathy and Graves' hyperthyroidism. Amplification of TCR beta CDR3 regions used RNA transcripts. An opening RT-PCR round employed HTBI primers and preceded a second-round multiplex PCR. TCRdb redid the calling of the multiplex PCR reads with MiXCR, one entry per CDR3 protein. The table has around 1,000,000 distinct CDR3 sequences, 35% to 40% seen once. Specimen: peripheral blood or thyroid tissue (not recorded which). All receptors derive from an adult man with Graves' hyperthyroidism.

The chain couples TRBV5-1 to TRBJ2-5; TRBD2 aligns across 10 bases. Germline CDR1 reads SGHRS; CDR2 reads YFSETQ. V gave up 2 bases and J gave up 5 bases; unmatched junction bases: 9. The CDR3 loop spans 16 amino acids. The CDR3 bases are TGCGCCAGCAGCTTCGGACTAGCGGAGTCTGGGGAGACCCAGTACTTC. Translating it yields CASSFGLAESGETQYF.

This clonotype was detected many times. V usage is TRBV12-3 or TRBV12-4 and J usage is TRBJ2-7, with no clear D. The CDR3 loop spans 14 amino acids. Trimming took 6 bases from V and 5 from J, leaving 17 bases between them. CDR3 region: CASSPRTLRNEQYF. CDR3 bases: TGTGCCAGCAGCCCCCGGACCCTGAGAAACGAGCAGTACTTC.

The chain is built from TRBV12-3 or TRBV12-4 and TRBJ1-5; D is unresolved. Trimming took off 4 bases at V and 1 base at J, with 20 bases between the two ends. This CDR3 contains 18 residues. This CDR3 is CASSSSAVYLGSNQPQHF. The CDR3 coding sequence is TGTGCCAGCAGTTCAAGCGCCGTCTACCTGGGGAGCAATCAGCCCCAGCATTTT.

As concerns this clonotype: With a much larger clone just one base away, this may be a read error. V usage is TRBV7-2 and J usage is TRBJ2-5, with D maybe TRBD1 (6 bases). Trimming removed 5 bases at V and 5 bases at J, with 15 bases between. The CDR3 is 14 residues long. Germline values: CDR1 SGHTA, CDR2 FQGNSA. The CDR3 sequence is CASSPGVGFETQYF. CDR3 bases: TGTGCCAGCAGCCCAGGGGTAGGGTTCGAGACCCAGTACTTC.

The chain has TRBV28 and TRBJ1-5, with D maybe TRBD1 (5 bases). V was pared by 4 bases and J by 2 bases, with 12 bases between. This CDR3 contains 15 residues. The germline gives CDR1 MDHEN, CDR2 SYDVKM. CDR3 sequence (DNA): TGTGCCAGCAGTTCGTCCTCGGGGCGCAATCAGCCCCAGCATTTT. This gives the protein CASSSSSGRNQPQHF.

This chain connects TRBV9 to TRBJ2-6, with a tentative D call TRBD1 (6 bases). V was cut by 3 bases and J by 4 bases, with 11 bases left in between. The CDR3 is 15 residues long. The germline V gene has CDR1 SGDLS and CDR2 YYNGEE. CDR3 coding DNA: TGTGCCAGCAGCGCAGGGGCTGGCGGGGCCAACGTCCTGACTTTC. The encoded protein is CASSAGAGGANVLTF.

J is TRBJ2-7 and V is TRBV27; possibly TRBD1 for D (6 bases). The CDR3 runs to 14 residues. The germline CDR1 and CDR2 sequences are MNHEY and SMNVEV (reference sequence). Trimming removed 5 bases at V and 12 bases at J, with 23 bases between. The CDR3 is CASSRESEGVNPYF. The CDR3 bases are TGTGCCAGCAGTCGAGAAAGCGAGGGGGTGAATCCGTACTTC.

This clonotype was detected many times. The rearrangement uses TRBV9 and TRBJ2-5; TRBD2 agrees at 10 bases. The ends lost 4 bases at V and 2 bases at J; junction bases unmatched: 5. CDR1 is SGDLS and CDR2 is YYNGEE in the germline V gene. This CDR3 spans 15 amino acids. The CDR3 spells CASSSQTSGQETQYF. The CDR3 region has the DNA TGTGCCAGCAGCTCACAGACTAGCGGGCAAGAGACCCAGTACTTC. Using reference TRBV9 and TRBJ2-5 for the parts outside the CDR3, the full variable domain is DSGVTQTPKHLITATGQRVTLRCSPRSGDLSVYWYQQSLDQGLQFLIQYYNGEERAKGNILERFSAQQFPDLHSELNLSSLELGDSALYFCASSSQTSGQETQYFGPGTRLLVL.